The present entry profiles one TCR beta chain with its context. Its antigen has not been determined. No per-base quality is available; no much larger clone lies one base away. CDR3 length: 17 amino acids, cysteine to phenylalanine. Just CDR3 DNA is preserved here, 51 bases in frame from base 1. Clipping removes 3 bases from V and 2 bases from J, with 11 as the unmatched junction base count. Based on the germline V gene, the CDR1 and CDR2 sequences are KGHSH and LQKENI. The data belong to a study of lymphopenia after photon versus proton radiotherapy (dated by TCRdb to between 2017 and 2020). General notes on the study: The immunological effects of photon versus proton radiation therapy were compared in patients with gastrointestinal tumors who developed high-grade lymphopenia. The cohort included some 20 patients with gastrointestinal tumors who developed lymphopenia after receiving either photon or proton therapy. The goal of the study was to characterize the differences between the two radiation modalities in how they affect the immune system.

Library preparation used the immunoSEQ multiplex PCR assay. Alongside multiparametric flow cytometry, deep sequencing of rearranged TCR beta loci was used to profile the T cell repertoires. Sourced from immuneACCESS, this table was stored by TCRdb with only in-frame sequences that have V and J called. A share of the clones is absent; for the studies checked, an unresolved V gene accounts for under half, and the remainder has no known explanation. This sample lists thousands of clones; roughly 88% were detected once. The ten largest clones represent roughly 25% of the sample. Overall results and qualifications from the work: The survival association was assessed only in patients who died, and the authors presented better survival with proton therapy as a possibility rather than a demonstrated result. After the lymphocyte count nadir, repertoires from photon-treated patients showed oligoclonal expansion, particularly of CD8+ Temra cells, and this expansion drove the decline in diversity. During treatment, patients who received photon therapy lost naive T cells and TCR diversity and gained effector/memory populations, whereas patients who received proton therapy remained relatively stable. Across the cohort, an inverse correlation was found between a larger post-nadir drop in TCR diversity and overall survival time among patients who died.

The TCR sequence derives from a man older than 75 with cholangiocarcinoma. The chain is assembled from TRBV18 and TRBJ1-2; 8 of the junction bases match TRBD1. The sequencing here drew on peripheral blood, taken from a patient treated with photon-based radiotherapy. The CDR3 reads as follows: CASSPLAGGASNYGYTF. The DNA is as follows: TGTGCCAGCTCACCCTTAGCAGGGGGCGCGTCCAACTATGGCTACACCTTC.